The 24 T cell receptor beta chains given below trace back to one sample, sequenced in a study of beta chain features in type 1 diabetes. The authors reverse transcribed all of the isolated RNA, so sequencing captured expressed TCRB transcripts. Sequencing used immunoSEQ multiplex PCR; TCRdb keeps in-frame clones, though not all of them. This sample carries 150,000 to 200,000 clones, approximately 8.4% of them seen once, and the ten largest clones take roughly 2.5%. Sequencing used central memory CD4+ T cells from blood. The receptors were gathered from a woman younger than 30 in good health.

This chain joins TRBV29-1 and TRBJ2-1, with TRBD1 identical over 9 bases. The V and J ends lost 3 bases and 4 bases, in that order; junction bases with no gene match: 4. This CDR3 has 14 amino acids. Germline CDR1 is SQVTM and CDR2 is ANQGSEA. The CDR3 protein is CSVEGTGSYNEQFF. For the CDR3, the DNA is TGCAGCGTTGAGGGGACAGGGTCATACAATGAGCAGTTCTTC.

The CDR3 bases are TGCGCCAGCAGCTTGGGGACAGGAGCAAGAAACACCGGGGAGCTGTTTTTT. It translates to CASSLGTGARNTGELFF. The chain is built from TRBV5-1 and TRBJ2-2, with 7 bases aligning to TRBD1. CDR1 is SGHRS, CDR2 YFSETQ, per germline. CDR3 length: 17 amino acids. V was clipped by 0 bases and J by 2 bases; unmatched bases: 7. Filled out from reference TRBV5-1 and TRBJ2-2, the complete variable domain reads KAGVTQTPRYLIKTRGQQVTLSCSPISGHRSVSWYQQTPGQGLQFLFEYFSETQRNKGNFPGRFSGRQFSNSRSEMNVSTLELGDSALYLCASSLGTGARNTGELFFGEGSRLTVL.

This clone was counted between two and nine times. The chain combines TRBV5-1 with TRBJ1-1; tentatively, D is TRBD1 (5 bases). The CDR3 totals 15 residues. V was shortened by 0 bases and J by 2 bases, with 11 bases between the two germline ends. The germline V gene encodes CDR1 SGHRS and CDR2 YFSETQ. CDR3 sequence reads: CASSLAQGLNTEAFF. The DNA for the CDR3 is TGCGCCAGCAGCTTGGCCCAGGGACTTAACACTGAAGCTTTCTTT.

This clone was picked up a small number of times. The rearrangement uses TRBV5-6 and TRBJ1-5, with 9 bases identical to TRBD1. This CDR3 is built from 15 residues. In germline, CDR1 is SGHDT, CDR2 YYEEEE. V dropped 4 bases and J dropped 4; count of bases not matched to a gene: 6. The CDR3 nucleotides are TGTGCCAGCAGCACCTTGACAGGGGGTAATCAGCCCCAGCATTTT. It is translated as CASSTLTGGNQPQHF.

The CDR3 here is CASSWTGDTGELFF. The CDR3 DNA is TGTGCCAGCAGCTGGACAGGGGACACCGGGGAGCTGTTTTTT. The rearrangement links TRBV2 to TRBJ2-2; TRBD1 aligns across 9 bases. The V gene's germline CDR1 is SNHLY and CDR2 FYNNEI. Unmatched junction bases numbered 2, after V lost 6 bases and J lost 3 bases. The CDR3 runs to 14 residues.

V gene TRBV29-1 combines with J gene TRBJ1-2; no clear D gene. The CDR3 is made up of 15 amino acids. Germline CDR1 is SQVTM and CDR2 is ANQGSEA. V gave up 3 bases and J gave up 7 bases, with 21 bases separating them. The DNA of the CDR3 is TGCAGCGTTGAGTGGTCGTCGGGGAGACTGGGTGGCTACACCTTC. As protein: CSVEWSSGRLGGYTF.

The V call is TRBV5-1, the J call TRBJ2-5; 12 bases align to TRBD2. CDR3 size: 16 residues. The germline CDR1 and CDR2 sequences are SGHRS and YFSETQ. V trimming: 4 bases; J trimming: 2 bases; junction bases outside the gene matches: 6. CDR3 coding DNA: TGCGCCAGCAGCGGGAGACTAGCGGGAGCACAAGAGACCCAGTACTTC. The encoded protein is CASSGRLAGAQETQYF.

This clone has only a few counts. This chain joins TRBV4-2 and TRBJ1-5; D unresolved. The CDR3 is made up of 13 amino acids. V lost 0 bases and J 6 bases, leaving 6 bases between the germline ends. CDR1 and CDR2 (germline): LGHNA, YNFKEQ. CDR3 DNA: TGTGCCAGCAGCCAAGATTGGAGTCAGCCCCAGCATTTT. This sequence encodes CASSQDWSQPQHF.

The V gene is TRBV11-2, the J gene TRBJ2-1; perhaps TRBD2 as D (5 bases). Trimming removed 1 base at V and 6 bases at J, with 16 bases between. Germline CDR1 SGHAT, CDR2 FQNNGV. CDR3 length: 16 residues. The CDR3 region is CASSLGPGNVGNEQFF. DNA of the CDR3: TGTGCCAGCAGCTTAGGTCCGGGAAACGTGGGCAATGAGCAGTTCTTC.

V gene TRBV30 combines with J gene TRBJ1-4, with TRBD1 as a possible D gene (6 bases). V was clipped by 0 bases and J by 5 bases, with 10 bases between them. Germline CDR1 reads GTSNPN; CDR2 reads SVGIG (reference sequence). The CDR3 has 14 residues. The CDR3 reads CAWSVLQGNEKLFF. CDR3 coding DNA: TGTGCCTGGAGTGTACTTCAGGGGAATGAAAAACTGTTTTTT.

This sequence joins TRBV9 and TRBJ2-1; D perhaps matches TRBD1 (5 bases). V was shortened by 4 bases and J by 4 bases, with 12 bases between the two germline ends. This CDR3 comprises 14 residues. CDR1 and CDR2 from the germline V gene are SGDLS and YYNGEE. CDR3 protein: CASSPRGQYNEQFF. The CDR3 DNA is TGTGCCAGCAGCCCTAGGGGCCAGTACAATGAGCAGTTCTTC.

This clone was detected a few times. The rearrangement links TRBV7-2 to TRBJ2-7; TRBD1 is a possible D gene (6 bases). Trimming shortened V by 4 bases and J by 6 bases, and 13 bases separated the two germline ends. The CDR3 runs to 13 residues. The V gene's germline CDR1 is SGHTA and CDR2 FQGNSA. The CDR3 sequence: CASSSWTVGEQYF. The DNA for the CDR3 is TGTGCCAGCAGCTCCTGGACAGTGGGCGAGCAGTACTTC.

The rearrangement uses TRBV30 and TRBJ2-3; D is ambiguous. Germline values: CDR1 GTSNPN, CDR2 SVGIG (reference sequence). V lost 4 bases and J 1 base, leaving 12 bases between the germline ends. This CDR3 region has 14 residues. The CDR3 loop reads CAWTKDRGTDTQYF. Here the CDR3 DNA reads TGTGCCTGGACTAAGGATCGGGGCACAGATACGCAGTATTTT. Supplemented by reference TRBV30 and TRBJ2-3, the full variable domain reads SQTIHQWPATLVQPVGSPLSLECTVEGTSNPNLYWYRQAAGRGLQLLFYSVGIGQISSEVPQNLSASRPQDRQFILSSKKLLLSDSGFYLCAWTKDRGTDTQYFGPGTRLTVL.

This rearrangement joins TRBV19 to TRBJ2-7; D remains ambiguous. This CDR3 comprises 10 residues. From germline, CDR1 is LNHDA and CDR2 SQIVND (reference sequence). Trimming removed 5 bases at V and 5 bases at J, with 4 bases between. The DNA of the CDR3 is TGTGCCAGTAGTGGCCACGAGCAGTACTTC. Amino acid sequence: CASSGHEQYF.

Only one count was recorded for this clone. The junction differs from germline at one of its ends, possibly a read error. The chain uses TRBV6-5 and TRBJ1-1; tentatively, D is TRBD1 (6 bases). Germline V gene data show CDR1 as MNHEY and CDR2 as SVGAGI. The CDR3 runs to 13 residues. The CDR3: CAISGGAGTEAFF. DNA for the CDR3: TGTGCCATCAGTGGGGGGGCCGGGACTGAAGCTTTCTTT.

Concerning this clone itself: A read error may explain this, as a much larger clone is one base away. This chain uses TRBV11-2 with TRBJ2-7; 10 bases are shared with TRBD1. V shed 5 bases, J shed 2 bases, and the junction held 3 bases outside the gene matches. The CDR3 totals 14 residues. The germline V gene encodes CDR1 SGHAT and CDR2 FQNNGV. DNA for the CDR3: TGTGCCAGCAGCCAAGGACAGGGGGCCTACGAGCAGTACTTC. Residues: CASSQGQGAYEQYF.

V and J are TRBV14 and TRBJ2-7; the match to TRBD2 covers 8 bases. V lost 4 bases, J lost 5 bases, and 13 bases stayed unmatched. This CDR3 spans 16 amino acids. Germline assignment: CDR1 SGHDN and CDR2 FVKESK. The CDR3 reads CASSRHLRAGVHEQYF. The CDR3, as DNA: TGTGCCAGCAGCCGCCACCTTCGAGCGGGAGTTCACGAGCAGTACTTC.

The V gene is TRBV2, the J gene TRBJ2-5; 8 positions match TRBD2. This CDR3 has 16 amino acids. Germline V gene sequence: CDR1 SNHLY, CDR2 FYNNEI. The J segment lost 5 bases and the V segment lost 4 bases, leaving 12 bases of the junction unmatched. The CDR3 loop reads CASSGVSLADRETQYF. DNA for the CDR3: TGTGCCAGCAGTGGGGTATCACTAGCGGATAGGGAGACCCAGTACTTC.

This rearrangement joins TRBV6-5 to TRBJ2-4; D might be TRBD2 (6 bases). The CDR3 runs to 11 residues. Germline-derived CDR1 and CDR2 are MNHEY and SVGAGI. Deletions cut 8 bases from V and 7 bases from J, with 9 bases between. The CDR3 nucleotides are TGTGCCAGCGGGGCGGGGAACATTCAGTACTTC. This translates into CASGAGNIQYF.

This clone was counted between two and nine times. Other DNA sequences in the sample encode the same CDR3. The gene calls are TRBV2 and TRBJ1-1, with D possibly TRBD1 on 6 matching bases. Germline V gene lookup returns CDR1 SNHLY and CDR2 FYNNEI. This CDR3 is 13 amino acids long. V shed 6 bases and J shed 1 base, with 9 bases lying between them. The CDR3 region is CASSKQGNTEAFF. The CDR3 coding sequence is TGTGCCAGCAGCAAACAGGGGAACACTGAAGCTTTCTTT.

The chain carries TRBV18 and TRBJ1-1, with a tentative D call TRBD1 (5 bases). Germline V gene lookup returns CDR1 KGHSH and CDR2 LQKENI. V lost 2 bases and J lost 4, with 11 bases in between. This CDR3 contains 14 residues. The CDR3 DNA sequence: TGTGCCAGCTCACCAGGGATAAGGGGCACTGAAGCTTTCTTT. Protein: CASSPGIRGTEAFF.

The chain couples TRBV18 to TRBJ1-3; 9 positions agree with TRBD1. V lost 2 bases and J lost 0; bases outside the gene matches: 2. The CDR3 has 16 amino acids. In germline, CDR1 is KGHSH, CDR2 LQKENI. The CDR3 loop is CASSPGTGSSGNTIYF. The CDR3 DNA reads TGTGCCAGCTCACCAGGGACAGGGTCCTCTGGAAACACCATATATTTT.

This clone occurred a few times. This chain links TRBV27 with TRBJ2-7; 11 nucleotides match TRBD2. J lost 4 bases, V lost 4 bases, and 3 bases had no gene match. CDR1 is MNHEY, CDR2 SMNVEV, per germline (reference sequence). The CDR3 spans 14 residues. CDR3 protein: CASSSRLAGYEQYF. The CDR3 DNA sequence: TGTGCCAGCAGTTCAAGACTAGCGGGGTACGAGCAGTACTTC.

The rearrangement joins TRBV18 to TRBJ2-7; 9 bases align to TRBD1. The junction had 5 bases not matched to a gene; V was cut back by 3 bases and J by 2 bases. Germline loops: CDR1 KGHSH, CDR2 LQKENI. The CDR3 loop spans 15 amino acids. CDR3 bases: TGTGCCAGCTCACCCCCGGGACAGGGAACCTACGAGCAGTACTTC. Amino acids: CASSPPGQGTYEQYF.